Sequencing of this T cell receptor (beta chain) was carried out in a study of T cell responses to AZD1222 COVID-19 vaccine. Overall study findings and caveats: Breadth and depth of Spike-specific TCRs rose after two AZD1222 doses. Donors, mostly white British, included more females; clonal diversity was possibly underestimated.

In regard to this clone: Its antigen is currently unknown.

V shed 4 bases, J shed 1 base, and the junction held 3 bases outside the gene matches. The CDR3 is 14 residues long. Germline-derived CDR1 and CDR2 are MNHEY and SMNVEV (reference sequence). The data were produced by immunoSEQ multiplex PCR, yet TCRdb's version contains in-frame clones alone and is incomplete. The sample holds fewer than 250,000 clones, approximately 94% seen once. This clonotype was sampled from an adult in good health. This specimen was peripheral blood, taken on day 0 of MenACWY control vaccination. The genes are TRBV27 and TRBJ1-2; 7 nucleotides match TRBD1. The CDR3 DNA follows: TGTGCCAGCAGTTCCCGACAGGGTAACTATGGCTACACCTTC. The encoded protein is CASSSRQGNYGYTF.